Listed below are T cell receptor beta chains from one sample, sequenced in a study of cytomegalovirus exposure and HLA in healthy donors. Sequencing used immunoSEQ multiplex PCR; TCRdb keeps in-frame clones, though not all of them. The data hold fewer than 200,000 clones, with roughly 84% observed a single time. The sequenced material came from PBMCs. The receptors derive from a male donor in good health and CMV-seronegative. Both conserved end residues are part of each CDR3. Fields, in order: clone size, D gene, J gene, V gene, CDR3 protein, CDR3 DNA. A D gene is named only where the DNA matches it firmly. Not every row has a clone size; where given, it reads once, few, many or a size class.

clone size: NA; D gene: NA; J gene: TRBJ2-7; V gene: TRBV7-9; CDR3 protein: CASSQDISYEQYF; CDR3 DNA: TGTGCCAGCAGCCAGGACATCTCCTACGAGCAGTACTTC
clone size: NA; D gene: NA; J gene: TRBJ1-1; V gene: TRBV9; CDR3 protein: CASSVAADSQNTEAFF; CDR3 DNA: TGTGCCAGCAGCGTCGCCGCGGACAGCCAGAACACTGAAGCTTTCTTT
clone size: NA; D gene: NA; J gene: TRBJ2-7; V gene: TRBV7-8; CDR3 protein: CASSQQVTYEQYF; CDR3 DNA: TGTGCCAGTTCCCAGCAGGTGACCTACGAGCAGTACTTC
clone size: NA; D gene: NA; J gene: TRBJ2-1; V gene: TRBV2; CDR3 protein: CASSGGVNEQFF; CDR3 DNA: TGTGCCAGCAGTGGCGGGGTCAATGAGCAGTTCTTC
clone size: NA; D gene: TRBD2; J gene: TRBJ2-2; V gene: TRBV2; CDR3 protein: CASSLTGGPGTGELFF; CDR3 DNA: TGTGCCAGTAGTTTGACGGGAGGGCCGGGCACCGGGGAGCTGTTTTTT
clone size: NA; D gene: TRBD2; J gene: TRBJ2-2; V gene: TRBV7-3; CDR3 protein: CAGSQGLAVTGELFF; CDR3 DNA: TGTGCCGGCAGCCAAGGACTAGCGGTCACCGGGGAGCTGTTTTTT
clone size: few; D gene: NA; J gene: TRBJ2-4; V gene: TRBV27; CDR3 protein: CASSLSGIAKNIQYF; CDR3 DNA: TGTGCCAGCAGTTTGTCTGGCATAGCCAAAAACATTCAGTACTTC
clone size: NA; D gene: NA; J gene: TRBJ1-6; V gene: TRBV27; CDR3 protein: CASSFTGMRSPLHF; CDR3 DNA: TGTGCCAGCAGTTTCACAGGGATGCGGTCACCCCTCCACTTT
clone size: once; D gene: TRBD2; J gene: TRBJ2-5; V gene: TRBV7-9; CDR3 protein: CSSSLFVAGGETQYF; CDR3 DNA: TGTTCCAGCAGCTTGTTTGTAGCGGGGGGAGAGACCCAGTACTTC
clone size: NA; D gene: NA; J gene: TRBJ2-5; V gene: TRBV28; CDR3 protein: CAGGKALVGTQYF; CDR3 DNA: TGTGCCGGAGGGAAGGCCCTGGTGGGGACCCAGTACTTC
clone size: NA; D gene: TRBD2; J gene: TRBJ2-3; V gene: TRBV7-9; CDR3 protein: CASSSTSGGVRTDTQYF; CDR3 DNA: TGTGCCAGCAGCTCCACTAGCGGGGGCGTTCGCACAGATACGCAGTATTTT
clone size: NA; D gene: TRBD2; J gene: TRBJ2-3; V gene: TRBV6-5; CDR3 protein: CASRYGGSTDTQYF; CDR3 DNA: TGTGCCAGCCGCTACGGGGGGAGCACAGATACGCAGTATTTT
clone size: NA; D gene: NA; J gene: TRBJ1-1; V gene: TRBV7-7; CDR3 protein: CASSLVSGGPGGEAFF; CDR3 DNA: TGTGCCAGCAGCTTAGTGTCGGGTGGGCCCGGGGGTGAAGCTTTCTTT
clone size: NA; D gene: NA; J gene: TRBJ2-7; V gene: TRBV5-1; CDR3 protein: CASSFGQGVVYEQYF; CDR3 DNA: TGCGCCAGCAGCTTCGGGCAGGGTGTCGTTTACGAGCAGTACTTC
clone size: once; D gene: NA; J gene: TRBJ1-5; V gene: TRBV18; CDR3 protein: CASSPGGDQPQHF; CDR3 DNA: TGTGCCAGCTCACCAGGGGGCGATCAGCCCCAGCATTTT
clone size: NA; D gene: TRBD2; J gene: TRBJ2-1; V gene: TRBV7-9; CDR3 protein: CASSSTSGNYNEQFF; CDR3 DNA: TGTGCCAGCAGCTCAACTAGCGGGAATTACAATGAGCAGTTCTTC
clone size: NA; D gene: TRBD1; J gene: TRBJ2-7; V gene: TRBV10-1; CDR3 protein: CANMLRGQGDGEQYF; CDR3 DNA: TGCGCCAACATGTTACGGGGACAGGGGGACGGCGAGCAGTACTTC
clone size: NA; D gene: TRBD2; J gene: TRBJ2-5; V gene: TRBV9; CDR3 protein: CASSVAPGFAGGPTTQYF; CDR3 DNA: TGTGCCAGCAGCGTAGCTCCGGGGTTTGCGGGGGGCCCAACGACCCAGTACTTC
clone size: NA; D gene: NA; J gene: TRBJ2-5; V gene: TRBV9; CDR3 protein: CASSAHHGRETQYF; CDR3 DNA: TGTGCCAGCAGCGCCCACCATGGGAGGGAGACCCAGTACTTC
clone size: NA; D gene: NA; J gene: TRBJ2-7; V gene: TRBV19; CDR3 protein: CASSMFRGGGSSYEQYF; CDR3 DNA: TGTGCCAGTAGTATGTTTCGGGGCGGAGGGAGCTCCTACGAGCAGTACTTC
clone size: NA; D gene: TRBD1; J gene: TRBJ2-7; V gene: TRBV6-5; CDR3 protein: CASSYGDRGSYEQYF; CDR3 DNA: TGTGCCAGCAGTTACGGGGACAGGGGGAGTTACGAGCAGTACTTC
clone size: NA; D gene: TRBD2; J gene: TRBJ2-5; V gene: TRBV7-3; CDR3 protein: CASSPEGLAGGGETQYF; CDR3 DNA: TGTGCCAGCAGCCCCGAGGGACTAGCGGGTGGAGGGGAGACCCAGTACTTC
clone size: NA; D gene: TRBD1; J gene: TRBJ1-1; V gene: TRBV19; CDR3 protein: CASGTGGNTEAFF; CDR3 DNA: TGTGCCAGTGGGACAGGGGGCAACACTGAAGCTTTCTTT
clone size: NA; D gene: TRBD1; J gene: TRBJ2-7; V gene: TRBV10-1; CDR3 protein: CASSRGQGAAYEQYF; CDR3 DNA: TGCGCCAGCAGCCGGGGGCAGGGGGCGGCCTACGAGCAGTACTTC
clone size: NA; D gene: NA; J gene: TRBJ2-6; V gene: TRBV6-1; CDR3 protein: CASNDGQSGANVLTF; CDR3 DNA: TGTGCCAGCAACGACGGACAATCTGGGGCCAACGTCCTGACTTTC
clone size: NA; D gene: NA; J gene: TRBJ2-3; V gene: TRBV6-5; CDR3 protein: CASRKSGNTDTQYF; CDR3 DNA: TGTGCCAGCAGAAAATCAGGGAACACAGATACGCAGTATTTT